This TCR beta chain stems from a study of metastatic and nonmetastatic thyroid tumors (dated by TCRdb to about 2020). Concerning the study at large: Repertoires from peripheral blood and from tumor or nodule tissue samples of malignant and benign thyroid patients were compared.

This clone showed up just a few times. No cognate antigen has been identified for it. No base quality information exists; no much larger clone differs at one position. Before undergoing thyroid surgery, none of the patients had been given any kind of treatment. Using T-cell receptor beta sequencing, the researchers looked back retrospectively at clinical samples from patients, gathered between about 2011 and 2018. V is pruned by 10 bases and J by 4 bases, leaving 9 bases of the junction without a gene match. Reading the germline V gene gives CDR1 SNHLY and CDR2 FYNNEI. Inclusive of the bounding cysteine and phenylalanine, the CDR3 is 14 residues long. Only the CDR3 DNA is retained, 42 bases long and in frame from the first base. The library was built by means of PCR. Sequencing was performed on an Illumina HiSeq 4000. High-throughput sequencing was used to profile the CDR3 region of the TCR beta-chain in every patient. The source study handled its data this way. A classifier to discriminate distant-metastatic papillary thyroid cancer patients was built from CDR3 differences across clinicopathological groups. To measure repertoire diversity the researchers used the Shannon index, while the Morisita-Horn index served to gauge how similar the tumor and blood repertoires were. TCRdb passed the public sequencing reads through fastp at Q25 and MiXCR, retaining productive beta sequences. TCRdb's processing, not the study's, gives the V and J calls here. In all, the sample holds tens of thousands of clones, and roughly a quarter of those were seen once. Of the sample, about 3.3% falls within the top ten clones.

Overall study results and their limits: In both blood and tumor samples, malignant tumors were reported to have significantly higher TCR beta diversity than benign nodules.

Sample: blood. The sequence was collected from a male donor with papillary thyroid cancer or a benign thyroid nodule (not recorded which). Some clones in this sample may be carry-over from other donors' samples. The V and J segments used are TRBV2 and TRBJ2-1; 8 central bases correspond to TRBD1. This receptor has the CDR3 CATFPGTGYNEQFF. The nucleotides read TGTGCCACATTTCCGGGGACAGGTTACAATGAGCAGTTCTTC.